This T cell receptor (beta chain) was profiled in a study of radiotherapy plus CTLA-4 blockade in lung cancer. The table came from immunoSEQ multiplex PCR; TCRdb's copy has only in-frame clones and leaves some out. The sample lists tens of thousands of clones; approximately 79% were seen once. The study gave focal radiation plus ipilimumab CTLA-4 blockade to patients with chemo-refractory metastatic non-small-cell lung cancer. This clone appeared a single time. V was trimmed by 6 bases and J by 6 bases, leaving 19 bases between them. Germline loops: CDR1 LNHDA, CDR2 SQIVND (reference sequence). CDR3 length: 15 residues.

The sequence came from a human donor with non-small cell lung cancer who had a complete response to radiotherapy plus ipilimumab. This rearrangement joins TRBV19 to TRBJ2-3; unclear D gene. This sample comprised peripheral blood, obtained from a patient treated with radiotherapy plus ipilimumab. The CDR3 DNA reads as TGTGCCAGTAGCCTTTCGGCGCCATTCGAGGATACGCAGTATTTT. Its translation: CASSLSAPFEDTQYF.